This TCR beta chain was recovered during a study of T cell clonality in common variable immunodeficiency. Many counts were recorded for this clone. Its antigen is not known. The CDR3 is cut off 3 residues early in the read; its end comes from the germline J gene. V lost 3 bases to trimming and J lost 0 bases; unmatched junction nucleotides: 3. The CDR3 covers 16 residues. Per germline, CDR1 DFQATT and CDR2 SNEGSKA (reference sequence). Caucasian heritage predominated among both patients and controls. Study-wide points: The cause of increased CVID clonality remains unclear without subpopulation sequencing. Common variable immunodeficiency TCR beta sequences reportedly had fewer deletions and N-nucleotide insertions. Patient heterogeneity in the CVID cohort limited correlations between repertoire features and clinical complications.

Repertoires were generated with immunoSEQ multiplex PCR, while TCRdb's copy carries only in-frame clones and drops some. The sample is made up of around 40,000 clones, none counted only once. The V and J genes are TRBV20-1 and TRBJ1-6; 9 bases agree with TRBD1. The receptor was isolated from a person aged 18 to 75 in good health. Sequences were obtained from peripheral blood mononuclear cells. Here the CDR3 reads CSARGGQGSYNSPLHF. Incomplete CDR3 DNA: TGCAGTGCTAGGGGGGGACAGGGCTCCTATAATTCACCC.